This paragraph reports one TCR beta chain. The antigen is unknown. This CDR3 has 12 amino acids. Trimming stripped 2 bases from V and 3 bases from J, with 1 base between. The germline CDR1 and CDR2 sequences are KGHSH and LQKENI. Using immunoSEQ multiplex PCR, the repertoire was profiled, and TCRdb retains in-frame clones only, with some absent. The table has under 100,000 clones, about 83% seen once. The sample is drawn from a study of radiotherapy plus CTLA-4 blockade in lung cancer. General study points: The best prediction of response reportedly came from early blood T cell clone dynamics, with interferon-beta. Radiotherapy plus ipilimumab was followed by expansion in blood of tumor-derived TCR clones.

The receptor was derived from a human donor with non-small cell lung cancer that progressed on radiotherapy plus ipilimumab. The chain links TRBV18 to TRBJ2-2, with D unresolved. Material: peripheral blood, obtained from a patient treated with radiotherapy plus ipilimumab. CDR3: CASSPDTGELFF. The CDR3, as DNA: TGTGCCAGCTCACCAGACACCGGGGAGCTGTTTTTT.